This T cell receptor (beta chain) was recovered during a study of early T cells in non-severe SARS-CoV-2 infection. Study at large: It was bulk RNA from unsorted whole blood that was sequenced, and the chains were unpaired.

General study points: Matches to VDJdb favored anti-spike CD8 responses and missed private and CD4 specificities.

Germline CDR1 is SGHRS and CDR2 is YFSETQ. Trimming removed 0 bases from V and 9 bases from J, with 13 bases in between. The CDR3 runs 15 residues. Researchers attached unique molecular identifiers to individual cDNA molecules. TCRdb called the 5' RACE reads again in MiXCR, with one record for every CDR3 protein. The data contain some 64,000 distinct CDR3 sequences, over 10% of them seen just once; the ten biggest clones take up roughly 8%. This clonotype was observed many times. The antigen is unknown. The chain couples TRBV5-1 to TRBJ1-6, with D uncertain. This sequence originates from an adult who was a healthcare worker with PCR-confirmed SARS-CoV-2 infection or an uninfected control (not recorded which). The sequenced material came from whole blood. CDR3 amino acids: CASSLGGVNFSPLHF. CDR3 coding DNA: TGCGCCAGCAGCTTGGGTGGGGTGAACTTTTCACCCCTCCACTTT.